The rows below give T cell receptor beta chains drawn from one sample of a study of OX40 agonist ivuxolimab in advanced cancers. Libraries were prepared by immunoSEQ multiplex PCR; TCRdb keeps only in-frame clonotypes and omits some of them. The sample holds approximately 82,000 clones, over 75% seen once. The sequencing used CD4+ or CD8+ T cells sorted from blood, collected in a trial of the OX40 agonist ivuxolimab. Receptors were obtained from an adult with an advanced solid tumor such as melanoma, head and neck, liver or kidney cancer. The CDR3 runs from the conserved cysteine through the conserved F or W. D genes are given only for firm matches. Clone size is shown for a subset of rows, as once, few, many or a class of expanded clone.

TRBV10-3	.	.	TRBJ1-5	TGTGCCATCAGTGAGTCCAGGGTTGATCAGCCCCAGCATTTT	CAISESRVDQPQHF
TRBV27	.	.	TRBJ1-6	TGTGCCAGCAGTAGACGACCGGATAATTCACCCCTCCACTTT	CASSRRPDNSPLHF
TRBV5-4	TRBD2	.	TRBJ2-3	TGTGCCAGCAGCTTCATGGGTAGCGGGAAGGCAGATACGCAGTATTTT	CASSFMGSGKADTQYF
TRBV5-6	.	.	TRBJ2-5	TGTGCCAGCAGCTTGAAGTTGGCAAGGGTGGAGACCCAGTACTTC	CASSLKLARVETQYF
TRBV18	TRBD1	.	TRBJ1-4	TGTGCCAGCTCACCGGGACAGAACGGGGGGGAAAAACTGTTTTTT	CASSPGQNGGEKLFF
TRBV5-4	.	.	TRBJ1-2	TGTGCCAGCAGCTTGGGACAGGTCTATGGCTACACCTTC	CASSLGQVYGYTF
TRBV5-1	.	.	TRBJ1-2	TGCGCCAGCAGCTTGGGGCAGGCAGAACGTGGCTACACCTTC	CASSLGQAERGYTF
TRBV10-3	.	.	TRBJ2-3	TGTGCCATCAGCCTGGAGGGTACGCAGTATTTT	CAISLEGTQYF
TRBV19	TRBD2	.	TRBJ2-5	TGTGCCAGTAGTACTGAACTAGCGAGGGAGACCCAGTACTTC	CASSTELARETQYF
TRBV28	.	.	TRBJ2-7	TGTGCCAGCAGTCGGGGATACTCCTACGAGCAGTACTTC	CASSRGYSYEQYF
TRBV5-1	.	.	TRBJ1-3	TGCGCCAGCAGCTTGGTACCAGACGAAAACACCATATATTTT	CASSLVPDENTIYF
TRBV5-1	TRBD2	.	TRBJ2-1	TGCGCCAGTAGTCCTAGCGGGAGATGGGATGAGCAGTTCTTC	CASSPSGRWDEQFF
TRBV5-1	.	.	TRBJ2-1	TGCGCCAGCAGCTCTTCCACGTCCTACAATGAGCAGTTCTTC	CASSSSTSYNEQFF
TRBV4-2	TRBD1	.	TRBJ2-3	TGTGCCAGCAGCCAAGAATCGACAACAGGGGCTACGCAGTATTTT	CASSQESTTGATQYF
TRBV7-3	.	.	TRBJ1-1	TGTGCCAGCAGCGTAAACTGGAACACTGAAGCTTTCTTT	CASSVNWNTEAFF
TRBV28	.	.	TRBJ2-1	TGTGCCAGCAGCTCTTCGATCCCCAATGAGCAGTTCTTC	CASSSSIPNEQFF
TRBV18	.	.	TRBJ2-5	TGTGCCAGCTCACCGCCCTCACAGGGTGGAGAGACCCAGTACTTC	CASSPPSQGGETQYF
TRBV11-2	.	.	TRBJ2-7	TGTGCCAGCAGCAACACCTACGAGCAGTACTTC	CASSNTYEQYF
TRBV30	.	.	TRBJ2-3	TGTGCCTGGAGTGCGGGAGATACGCAGTATTTT	CAWSAGDTQYF
TRBV7-2	TRBD1	.	TRBJ2-7	TGTGCCAGCAGCCCAGGGACAGGCCACGAGCAGTACTTC	CASSPGTGHEQYF
TRBV6-6	.	.	TRBJ1-5	TGTGCCAGCAGCCCTACCAATCAGCCCCAGCATTTT	CASSPTNQPQHF
TRBV10-2	.	.	TRBJ2-7	TGCGCCAGCAGTGCGGGCCAGGGCGAGCAGTACTTC	CASSAGQGEQYF
TRBV27	.	once	TRBJ2-7	TGTGCCAGCAGTTTATCGCCCCGTCAACCCTACGAGCAGTACTTC	CASSLSPRQPYEQYF
TRBV6-6	TRBD2	few	TRBJ2-5	TGTGCCAGCAGTTACTCGCAGGGAGGGTTGGAGACCCAGTACTTC	CASSYSQGGLETQYF